This is a list of T cell receptor beta chains from one sample in a study of cytomegalovirus exposure and HLA in healthy donors. Method: immunoSEQ multiplex PCR; TCRdb's copy keeps in-frame clones and lacks some. The repertoire consists of fewer than 150,000 clones, with approximately 69% occurring once and the leading ten covering roughly 10%. What was sequenced was PBMCs. The receptors were gathered from a woman between 50 and 59 years old in good health and CMV-seropositive. Both conserved end residues are part of each CDR3. Fields, in order: V gene, CDR3 length, D gene, clone size, J gene, CDR3 protein, CDR3 DNA. A D gene is named only where the DNA matches it firmly. Some rows have no size entry. The others give once, few or many, or a class for an expanded clone.

TRBV7-2,15,TRBD1,NA,TRBJ2-7,CASSVGQASSYEQYF,TGTGCCAGCAGCGTCGGACAGGCGAGCTCCTACGAGCAGTACTTC
TRBV6-5,14,NA,once,TRBJ1-6,CATGRTEGNSPLHF,TGTGCCACCGGTAGGACGGAGGGTAATTCACCCCTCCACTTT
TRBV6-6,15,TRBD1,NA,TRBJ2-7,CASSPLDRGTYEQYF,TGTGCCAGCAGCCCACTCGACAGGGGGACCTACGAGCAGTACTTC
TRBV30,13,NA,NA,TRBJ1-2,CAGDTRFNYGYTF,TGTGCCGGGGACACGAGATTCAACTATGGCTACACCTTC
TRBV4-2,17,TRBD2,once,TRBJ2-1,CASSQEGLAGPYNEQFF,TGTGCCAGCAGCCAAGAAGGACTAGCGGGACCCTACAATGAGCAGTTCTTC
TRBV28,12,NA,NA,TRBJ2-1,CASSFTGLEQFF,TGTGCCAGCAGTTTCACAGGTTTGGAGCAGTTCTTC
TRBV5-1,16,NA,NA,TRBJ1-4,CASSKSGGAANEKLFF,TGCGCCAGCAGTAAATCTGGGGGGGCTGCTAATGAAAAACTGTTTTTT
TRBV7-2,16,TRBD1,NA,TRBJ2-7,CASSYDTGTGAVEQYF,TGTGCCAGCAGCTATGACACCGGGACAGGGGCTGTGGAGCAGTACTTC
TRBV7-4,16,TRBD1,NA,TRBJ1-5,CASSLRGQLSNQPQHF,TGTGCCAGCAGCCTAAGGGGGCAGCTAAGCAATCAGCCCCAGCATTTT
TRBV27,15,NA,few,TRBJ1-2,CASSPRDFEDYGYTF,TGTGCCAGCAGTCCCCGGGATTTTGAGGACTATGGCTACACCTTC
TRBV18,16,NA,few,TRBJ1-2,CASSPPNGQSNYGYTF,TGTGCCAGCTCACCACCGAATGGACAGTCTAACTATGGCTACACCTTC
TRBV7-2,12,NA,once,TRBJ2-5,CASRSDSETQYF,TGTGCCAGCAGGTCAGATTCGGAGACCCAGTACTTC
TRBV19,15,TRBD1,NA,TRBJ1-5,CASSIGQGGYQPQHF,TGTGCCAGTAGTATTGGGCAGGGGGGTTATCAGCCCCAGCATTTT
TRBV7-8,13,TRBD1,NA,TRBJ1-2,CASSLTGGDGYTF,TGTGCCAGCAGCTTAACAGGGGGCGATGGCTACACCTTC
TRBV19,12,NA,NA,TRBJ1-4,CASSINNEKLFF,TGTGCCAGTAGTATCAATAATGAAAAACTGTTTTTT
TRBV7-9,17,NA,NA,TRBJ1-5,CASSSPRGGSSNQPQHF,TGTGCCAGCAGCTCCCCCCGGGGGGGGAGTAGCAATCAGCCCCAGCATTTT
TRBV27,16,NA,NA,TRBJ2-2,CASSLNLGARVGELFF,TGTGCCAGCAGTTTAAATCTGGGGGCGAGAGTCGGGGAGCTGTTTTTT
TRBV19,16,TRBD1,NA,TRBJ1-2,CASNSQGAFGNYGYTF,TGTGCCAGTAACTCACAGGGGGCATTTGGAAACTATGGCTACACCTTC
TRBV2,15,NA,NA,TRBJ1-4,CASRTGGLANEKLFF,TGTGCCAGCAGGACCGGGGGGCTGGCTAATGAAAAACTGTTTTTT
TRBV18,15,NA,NA,TRBJ1-1,CASSPPNGGNTEAFF,TGTGCCAGCTCACCACCAAACGGTGGGAACACTGAAGCTTTCTTT
TRBV4-3,18,TRBD2,NA,TRBJ2-7,CASSQGSSGPRSSYEQYF,TGCGCCAGCAGCCAGGGGTCTAGCGGGCCAAGGAGCTCCTACGAGCAGTACTTC
TRBV5-4,15,NA,NA,TRBJ2-7,CASSLLGGNSYEQYF,TGTGCCAGCAGCTTGCTGGGCGGGAACTCCTACGAGCAGTACTTC
TRBV30,14,TRBD1,once,TRBJ1-4,CAWRAGQLNEKLFF,TGTGCCTGGAGGGCGGGACAGCTTAATGAAAAACTGTTTTTT
TRBV5-5,17,NA,NA,TRBJ1-2,CASSLAVAETNLYAYTF,TGTGCCAGCAGCTTGGCCGTGGCGGAAACCAACCTTTATGCCTACACCTTC
TRBV30,15,NA,NA,TRBJ2-3,CAWSAGGRYGDTQYF,TGTGCCTGGAGCGCAGGGGGGAGATATGGAGATACGCAGTATTTT
TRBV19,14,NA,NA,TRBJ2-5,CASSIGGMVETQYF,TGTGCCAGTAGTATAGGCGGGATGGTAGAGACCCAGTACTTC
TRBV10-3,15,NA,NA,TRBJ1-5,CAISDTGGEDQPQHF,TGTGCCATCAGTGATACAGGCGGGGAGGATCAGCCCCAGCATTTT
TRBV27,16,TRBD2,NA,TRBJ2-7,CASSLSGGRVNDEQYF,TGTGCCAGCAGTTTATCGGGCGGGAGGGTTAACGACGAGCAGTACTTC
TRBV30,15,TRBD2,NA,TRBJ2-1,CAWSFSGRVYNEQFF,TGTGCCTGGAGTTTTAGCGGGAGAGTGTACAATGAGCAGTTCTTC
TRBV27,17,TRBD2,NA,TRBJ2-2,CASSLHPAGDGTGELFF,TGTGCCAGCAGCTTACATCCAGCGGGAGACGGGACCGGGGAGCTGTTTTTT
TRBV2,14,NA,NA,TRBJ2-7,CASILDTFGYEQYF,TGTGCCAGCATTCTGGACACGTTCGGTTACGAGCAGTACTTC
TRBV14,15,NA,once,TRBJ2-1,CASSQEGGSYNEQFF,TGTGCCAGCAGCCAAGAGGGCGGGTCCTACAATGAGCAGTTCTTC
TRBV5-6,14,NA,NA,TRBJ1-1,CASSLRGVATEAFF,TGTGCCAGCAGCTTGCGGGGAGTAGCCACTGAAGCTTTCTTT
TRBV2,11,NA,NA,TRBJ2-5,CASRLAETQYF,TGTGCCAGCAGGCTAGCCGAGACCCAGTACTTC
TRBV7-2,15,NA,NA,TRBJ2-5,CASSPGGPWGETQYF,TGTGCCAGCAGCCCCGGGGGACCCTGGGGAGAGACCCAGTACTTC
TRBV7-2,15,TRBD1,NA,TRBJ2-5,CASSLESRQGASQYF,TGTGCCAGCAGCTTAGAATCTCGACAGGGGGCATCCCAGTACTTC
TRBV5-1,16,TRBD2,NA,TRBJ2-7,CASTGSGREGGYEQYF,TGCGCCAGCACTGGTAGCGGGAGAGAGGGAGGCTACGAGCAGTACTTC
TRBV30,16,NA,NA,TRBJ2-1,CACNTPPASSADEQFF,TGTGCCTGCAACACCCCTCCGGCGAGTAGCGCAGATGAGCAGTTCTTC
TRBV7-2,14,TRBD1,NA,TRBJ1-5,CASSYRQGYQPQHF,TGTGCCAGCAGCTATAGACAGGGGTATCAGCCCCAGCATTTT
TRBV18,16,TRBD1,NA,TRBJ1-1,CASSPPPGQGHTEAFF,TGTGCCAGCTCACCACCTCCGGGACAGGGGCACACTGAAGCTTTCTTT
TRBV4-2,15,NA,few,TRBJ2-3,CASSQDPGSADTQYF,TGTGCCAGCAGCCAAGACCCAGGTAGCGCAGATACGCAGTATTTT
TRBV25-1,15,TRBD1,NA,TRBJ2-1,CASSEAGTGEYEQFF,TGTGCCAGCAGTGAGGCCGGGACAGGGGAGTATGAGCAGTTCTTC
TRBV5-4,13,TRBD1,NA,TRBJ1-1,CASILQGATEAFF,TGTGCCAGCATCTTACAGGGGGCCACTGAAGCTTTCTTT
TRBV5-1,15,NA,NA,TRBJ1-1,CASSLRIQGNTEAFF,TGCGCCAGCAGCTTGAGGATACAGGGGAACACTGAAGCTTTCTTT
TRBV19,11,NA,few,TRBJ1-3,CASTGENTIYF,TGTGCCAGTACAGGGGAGAACACCATATATTTT
TRBV18,16,TRBD2,few,TRBJ2-3,CASSTQTSGRADTQYF,TGTGCCAGCTCAACTCAGACTAGCGGGAGAGCAGATACGCAGTATTTT
TRBV10-2,15,NA,NA,TRBJ2-1,CASSETQGRYNEQFF,TGCGCCAGCAGTGAAACACAGGGTCGGTACAATGAGCAGTTCTTC
TRBV19,16,TRBD2,NA,TRBJ2-3,CASSKIAGGLGDTQYF,TGTGCCAGTAGCAAAATTGCGGGAGGGCTCGGAGATACGCAGTATTTT
TRBV7-9,16,TRBD2,NA,TRBJ2-7,CASSRGRTSGNYEQYF,TGTGCCAGCAGCCGTGGACGGACTAGCGGGAACTACGAGCAGTACTTC
TRBV2,14,TRBD1,once,TRBJ1-1,CASTADRVGTEAFF,TGTGCCAGCACTGCGGACAGGGTGGGAACTGAAGCTTTCTTT
TRBV5-1,14,NA,NA,TRBJ1-1,CASSQRVRSTEAFF,TGCGCCAGCAGCCAGAGGGTAAGGTCCACTGAAGCTTTCTTT